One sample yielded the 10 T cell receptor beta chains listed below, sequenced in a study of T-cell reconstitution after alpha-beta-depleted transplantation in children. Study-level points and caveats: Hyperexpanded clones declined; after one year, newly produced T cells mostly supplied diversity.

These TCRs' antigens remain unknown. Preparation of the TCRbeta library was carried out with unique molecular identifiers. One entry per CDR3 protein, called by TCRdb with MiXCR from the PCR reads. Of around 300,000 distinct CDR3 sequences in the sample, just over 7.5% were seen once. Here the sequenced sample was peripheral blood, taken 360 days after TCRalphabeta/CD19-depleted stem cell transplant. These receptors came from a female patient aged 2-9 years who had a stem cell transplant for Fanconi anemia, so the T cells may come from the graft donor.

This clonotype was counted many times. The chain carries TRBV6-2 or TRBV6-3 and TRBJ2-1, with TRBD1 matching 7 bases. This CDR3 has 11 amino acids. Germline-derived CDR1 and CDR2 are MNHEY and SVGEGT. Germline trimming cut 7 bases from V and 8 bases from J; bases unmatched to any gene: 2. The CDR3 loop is CASIQGHEQFF. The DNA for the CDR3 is TGTGCCAGCATACAGGGGCATGAGCAGTTCTTC.

CDR3 region: CASKAGGNTGELFF. In nucleotides, the CDR3 is TGCGCCAGCAAAGCGGGGGGAAACACCGGGGAGCTGTTTTTT. J is TRBJ2-2 and V is TRBV5-1; 9 bases align to TRBD2. Unmatched junction bases numbered 2, after V lost 6 bases and J lost 2 bases. In germline, CDR1 is SGHRS, CDR2 YFSETQ. The CDR3 has 14 residues.

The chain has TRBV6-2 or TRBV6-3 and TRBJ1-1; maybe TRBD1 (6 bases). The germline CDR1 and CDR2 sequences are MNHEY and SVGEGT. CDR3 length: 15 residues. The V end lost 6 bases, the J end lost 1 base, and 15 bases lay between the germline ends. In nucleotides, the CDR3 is TGTGCCAGCAGCCGATGGGGCAGGGGGAACACTGAAGCTTTCTTT. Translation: CASSRWGRGNTEAFF.

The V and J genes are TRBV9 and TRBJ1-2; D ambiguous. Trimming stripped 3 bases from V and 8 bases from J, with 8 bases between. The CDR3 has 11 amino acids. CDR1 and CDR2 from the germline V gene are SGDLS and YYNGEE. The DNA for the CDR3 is TGTGCCAGCAGCGAGCCGGGCGGCTACACCTTC. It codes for CASSEPGGYTF.

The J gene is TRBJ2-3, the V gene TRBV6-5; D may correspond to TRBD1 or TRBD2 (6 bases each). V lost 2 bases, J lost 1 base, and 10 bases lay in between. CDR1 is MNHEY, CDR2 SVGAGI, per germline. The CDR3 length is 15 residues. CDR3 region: CASSYGGHGTDTQYF. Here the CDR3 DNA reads TGTGCCAGCAGTTACGGGGGGCACGGCACAGATACGCAGTATTTT.

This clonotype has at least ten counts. The CDR3 is CASSSDRSSYNEQFF. Here the CDR3 DNA reads TGTGCCAGCAGCTCGGACAGAAGCTCCTACAATGAGCAGTTCTTC. This chain links TRBV5-4 with TRBJ2-1, with D perhaps TRBD1 (6 bases). Looked up from germline, CDR1 is SGHNT and CDR2 is YYREEE (reference sequence). This CDR3 has 15 amino acids. Trimming cost V 3 bases and J 0 bases, with 10 bases left between them.

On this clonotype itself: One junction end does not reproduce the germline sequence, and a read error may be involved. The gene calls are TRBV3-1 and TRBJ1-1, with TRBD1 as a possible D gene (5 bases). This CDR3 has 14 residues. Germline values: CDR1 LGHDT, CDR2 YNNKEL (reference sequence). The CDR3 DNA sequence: TGTGCCAGCAGCCAAGTGTGGATTGGGGGAGGACAATTTTTT. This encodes CASSQVWIGGGQFF.

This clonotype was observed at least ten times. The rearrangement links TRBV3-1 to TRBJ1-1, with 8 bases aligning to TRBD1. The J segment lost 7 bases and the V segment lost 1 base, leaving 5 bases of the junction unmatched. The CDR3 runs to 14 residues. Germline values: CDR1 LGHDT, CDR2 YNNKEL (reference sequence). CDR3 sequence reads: CASSQAGGGSEAFF. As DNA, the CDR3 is TGTGCCAGCAGCCAAGCAGGGGGCGGGAGTGAAGCTTTCTTT.

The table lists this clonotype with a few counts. CDR3 nucleotide sequence: TGCGCCAGCAGCTGGGGACTAGCGGGGGACAATGAGCAGTTCTTC. Encoded protein: CASSWGLAGDNEQFF. The V and J genes are TRBV5-1 and TRBJ2-1; 14 positions match TRBD2. Germline CDR1 reads SGHRS; CDR2 reads YFSETQ. The CDR3 consists of 15 residues. The V and J ends lost 3 bases and 5 bases, in that order; junction bases with no gene match: 1. Combining the CDR3 with reference TRBV5-1 and TRBJ2-1 gives the whole variable domain KAGVTQTPRYLIKTRGQQVTLSCSPISGHRSVSWYQQTPGQGLQFLFEYFSETQRNKGNFPGRFSGRQFSNSRSEMNVSTLELGDSALYLCASSWGLAGDNEQFFGPGTRLTVL.

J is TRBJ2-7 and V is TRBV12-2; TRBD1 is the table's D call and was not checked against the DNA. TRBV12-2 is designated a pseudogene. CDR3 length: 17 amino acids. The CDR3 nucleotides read TGTGCAAGTCGCTGGCCCCCACAGGGCGGAGGCTCCTACGAGCAGTACTTC. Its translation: CASRWPPQGGGSYEQYF.